This TCR beta chain was recovered during a study of Ad26.COV2.S vaccination and SARS-CoV-2 variants. Overall study context: Ad26.COV2.S arm of COV1001 included the donor. Donor got 5x10^10 or 1x10^11 viral particles of Ad26.COV2.S.

V shed 4 bases and J shed 1 base, with 10 bases lying between them. The CDR3 is 14 residues long. Germline assignment: CDR1 KGHSH and CDR2 LQKENI. General study points: While placebo recipients had lower spike-specific TCR breadth, vaccine recipients had more.

This clone has a handful of counts. Its antigen is unknown. Clones were read by immunoSEQ multiplex PCR, and TCRdb kept only the in-frame ones, dropping some. Here the sample spans some 410,000 clones, about nine tenths being singletons. Treatment: around 19 received Ad26.COV2.S at low or high dose, single or two shots; about 5 received placebo; per-sample allocation not given. All samples were drawn on day 63, counting from the first vaccine or placebo injection. Here the sequenced sample was peripheral blood, taken in a trial of Ad26.COV2.S vaccine versus placebo. The sequence came from a person between 18 and 60 years old who received the Ad26.COV2.S COVID-19 vaccine or a placebo. The chain uses TRBV18 and TRBJ1-2; TRBD1 is a possible D gene (6 bases). As DNA, the CDR3 is TGTGCCAGCTCACGCCAGGACAGTAACTATGGCTACACCTTC. Its protein is CASSRQDSNYGYTF.